The 22 T cell receptor beta chains in this list originate from one sample, sequenced in a study of cytomegalovirus exposure and HLA in healthy donors. The PCR was carried out with 60 Vbeta primers and 13 Jbeta primers. Here immunoSEQ multiplex PCR was the method, and the copy in TCRdb shows in-frame clones only, minus some. This table lists 190,000 or so clones. The sample consisted of PBMCs. All receptors come from a boy between 10 and 17 years old in good health and CMV-seronegative.

The chain uses TRBV5-6 and TRBJ1-4; no definite D call. The CDR3 loop spans 14 amino acids. Germline values: CDR1 SGHDT, CDR2 YYEEEE. V lost 0 bases to trimming and J lost 8 bases, with 11 bases between them. CDR3 sequence reads: CASSLGTSPEKLFF. Here the CDR3 DNA reads TGTGCCAGCAGCTTGGGGACTTCACCCGAAAAACTGTTTTTT.

The chain recombines TRBV5-8 with TRBJ1-1; unclear D gene. The CDR3 covers 15 residues. Germline CDR1 and CDR2: SGHTS and YDEGEE. The ends were cut back, 4 bases at V and 0 bases at J, with 13 bases in the middle. Written as DNA, the CDR3 is TGTGCCAGCAGCCCCGGAGCCGGGGTGAACACTGAAGCTTTCTTT. As protein: CASSPGAGVNTEAFF.

This sequence joins TRBV30 and TRBJ2-1; weak D call: TRBD1 (5 bases). The V end lost 3 bases, the J end lost 9 bases, and 12 bases lay between the germline ends. Germline V gene sequence: CDR1 GTSNPN, CDR2 SVGIG (reference sequence). The CDR3 is 12 residues long. The CDR3 DNA is TGTGCCTGGAGCGAGGTCCAGGGTGAGCAGTTCTTC. Amino acid sequence: CAWSEVQGEQFF.

Points on this clone: An end of the junction does not agree with germline; a read error may underlie this. Other DNA sequences in this sample translate to the same CDR3. This chain uses TRBV27 with TRBJ1-1; D perhaps matches TRBD1 (6 bases). CDR1 MNHEY and CDR2 SMNVEV come from the germline V gene (reference sequence). The CDR3 spans 13 residues. CDR3 sequence (DNA): TGTGCCAGCACGGGGGGCCAGAACACTGAAGCTTTCTTC. Residues: CASTGGQNTEAFF.

This chain joins TRBV29-1 and TRBJ2-3; tentatively, D is TRBD2 (5 bases). The V end was cut by 7 bases, the J end by 1 base, with 12 bases between. The CDR3 consists of 13 residues. Germline loops: CDR1 SQVTM, CDR2 ANQGSEA. CDR3 nucleotides: TGCAGCGCAAGGATGCGGGGCACAGATACGCAGTATTTT. Encoded protein: CSARMRGTDTQYF.

V gene TRBV5-1 combines with J gene TRBJ2-1, with 9 bases matching TRBD1. The CDR3 is 16 residues long. V was clipped by 1 base and J by 7 bases; unmatched bases: 9. CDR1 SGHRS and CDR2 YFSETQ come from the germline V gene. The CDR3 DNA reads TGCGCCAGCAGCTTGAACCGGGACAGGGTCAGGAATGAGCAGTTCTTC. Amino acids: CASSLNRDRVRNEQFF.

The V and J genes are TRBV6-5 and TRBJ1-2; D unresolved. Germline loops: CDR1 MNHEY, CDR2 SVGAGI. This CDR3 has 12 residues. The ends were cut back, 8 bases at V and 8 bases at J, with 15 bases in the middle. The CDR3 reads CASHRIDKGYTF. CDR3 sequence (DNA): TGTGCCAGCCATAGAATCGATAAGGGCTACACCTTC.

The V call is TRBV6-5, the J call TRBJ2-5; D is ambiguous. The J call may be incorrect, as the DNA end agrees better with TRBJ2-7. From germline, CDR1 is MNHEY and CDR2 SVGAGI. This CDR3 spans 11 amino acids. CDR3 coding DNA: TGTGCCAGCAGTGACACCTACGAGCAGTACTTC. As protein: CASSDTYEQYF.

Turning to this clone: The sample carries other DNA sequences with the same CDR3. The chain recombines TRBV9 with TRBJ2-3, with 13 bases fitting TRBD2. Germline CDR1 SGDLS, CDR2 YYNGEE. The CDR3 is 15 residues long. Trimming took 2 bases from V and 6 from J; bases not matched to a gene: 3. The CDR3 nucleotides are TGTGCCAGCAGCGTGGGACTAGCGGGATCCGATACGCAGTATTTT. Translating gives CASSVGLAGSDTQYF.

V gene TRBV28 combines with J gene TRBJ1-1, with 9 bases that match TRBD1. Trimming at V came to 8 bases and at J to 5 bases, leaving 9 bases not matched to a gene. The V gene's germline CDR1 is MDHEN and CDR2 SYDVKM. This CDR3 has 14 amino acids. The CDR3 sequence is CASGYRGRRTEAFF. Written as DNA, the CDR3 is TGTGCCAGCGGGTACAGGGGGCGACGAACTGAAGCTTTCTTT.

CDR3 DNA: TGTGCCAGCTCACCCGGGGTAAGGTTAGACACTGAAGCTTTCTTT. Its protein is CASSPGVRLDTEAFF. The chain joins TRBV18 to TRBJ1-1; D is unresolved. In germline, CDR1 is KGHSH, CDR2 LQKENI. CDR3 length: 15 amino acids. Trimming stripped 3 bases from V and 3 bases from J, with 14 bases between.

J is TRBJ2-3 and V is TRBV19; D not certain. This CDR3 spans 15 amino acids. Trimming pared 2 bases from V and 6 bases from J, leaving 15 bases between. The germline CDR1 and CDR2 sequences are LNHDA and SQIVND (reference sequence). CDR3: CASSIKTEPQDTQYF. In DNA form, the CDR3 reads TGTGCCAGTAGTATAAAAACAGAACCGCAGGATACGCAGTATTTT.

The V and J genes are TRBV6-6 and TRBJ1-5; no definite D call. CDR1 is MNHNY, CDR2 SVGAGI, per germline (reference sequence). This CDR3 region has 15 residues. Trimming took off 6 bases at V and 0 bases at J, with 12 bases between the two ends. The CDR3 reads CASSPSTDSNQPQHF. In DNA form, the CDR3 reads TGTGCCAGCAGCCCCAGTACCGATAGCAATCAGCCCCAGCATTTT.

The V call is TRBV7-9, the J call TRBJ2-3; the D is unclear. The CDR3 sequence is 15 residues long. The V end was cut by 2 bases, the J end by 0 bases, with 9 bases between. CDR1 is SEHNR and CDR2 is FQNEAQ in the germline V gene (reference sequence). CDR3 protein: CASSLYPGSTDTQYF. The CDR3 nucleotides read TGTGCCAGCAGCTTATATCCAGGAAGCACAGATACGCAGTATTTT.

This rearrangement joins TRBV29-1 to TRBJ2-1; TRBD1 agrees at 10 bases. The ends lost 3 bases at V and 4 bases at J; junction bases unmatched: 3. Germline CDR1 SQVTM, CDR2 ANQGSEA. The CDR3 extends over 14 amino acids. This CDR3 is CSVDGGQGYNEQFF. Written as DNA, the CDR3 is TGCAGCGTTGACGGGGGACAGGGGTACAATGAGCAGTTCTTC.

The gene calls are TRBV29-1 and TRBJ1-1; D is possibly TRBD1 (5 bases). The V end was cut by 0 bases, the J end by 8 bases, with 10 bases between. The CDR3 is made up of 12 amino acids. Germline CDR1 and CDR2: SQVTM and ANQGSEA. CDR3 loop: CSVEEIGQEAFF. As DNA, the CDR3 is TGCAGCGTTGAAGAGATAGGACAAGAAGCTTTCTTT.

The chain recombines TRBV6-1 with TRBJ2-1; D gene unclear. V lost 7 bases to trimming and J lost 0 bases, with 7 bases between them. Germline lookup yields CDR1 MNHNS and CDR2 SASEGT. This CDR3 contains 13 residues. CDR3 nucleotide sequence: TGTGCCAGCAACTTAGACTCCTACAATGAGCAGTTCTTC. It codes for CASNLDSYNEQFF.

J is TRBJ1-2 and V is TRBV6-5; no firm D call. Germline CDR1 and CDR2: MNHEY and SVGAGI. The CDR3 totals 13 residues. The V end was cut by 5 bases, the J end by 4 bases, with 11 bases between. DNA for the CDR3: TGTGCCAGCAGTACCCGATCGGGCTATGGCTACACCTTC. Translation gives CASSTRSGYGYTF.

V gene TRBV27 combines with J gene TRBJ2-2; tentatively, D is TRBD2 (5 bases). Deletions cut 4 bases from V and 4 bases from J, with 10 bases between. This CDR3 comprises 14 residues. Germline CDR1 MNHEY, CDR2 SMNVEV (reference sequence). CDR3 bases: TGTGCCAGCAGTTCCGACTACGGCACCGGGGAGCTGTTTTTT. Translated, it gives CASSSDYGTGELFF.

The chain joins TRBV9 to TRBJ2-3; 7 bases map to TRBD2. The CDR3 has 16 amino acids. Germline CDR1 is SGDLS and CDR2 is YYNGEE. Trimming at V came to 4 bases and at J to 2 bases, leaving 10 bases not matched to a gene. The CDR3 DNA is TGTGCCAGCAGCAATCGACGGGGGGTAAACACAGATACGCAGTATTTT. This gives the protein CASSNRRGVNTDTQYF. The full variable domain, rest sourced from reference TRBV9 and TRBJ2-3, is DSGVTQTPKHLITATGQRVTLRCSPRSGDLSVYWYQQSLDQGLQFLIQYYNGEERAKGNILERFSAQQFPDLHSELNLSSLELGDSALYFCASSNRRGVNTDTQYFGPGTRLTVL.

The CDR3 sequence: CASSQDRELETQYF. The CDR3, as DNA: TGCGCCAGCAGCCAAGATCGGGAGCTCGAGACCCAGTACTTC. V and J are TRBV4-1 and TRBJ2-5, with D perhaps matching TRBD2 (6 bases). The germline V gene has CDR1 MGHRA and CDR2 YSYEKL. Trimming cost V 0 bases and J 5 bases, with 10 bases left between them. The CDR3 extends over 14 amino acids.

This chain links TRBV5-4 with TRBJ2-5; 9 bases map to TRBD2. The CDR3 runs 17 residues. Unmatched junction bases numbered 11, after V lost 4 bases and J lost 1 base. Germline loops: CDR1 SGHNT, CDR2 YYREEE (reference sequence). Here the CDR3 reads CASSVAGAGGTQETQYF. The CDR3 DNA is TGTGCCAGCAGCGTCGCTGGAGCGGGGGGCACCCAAGAGACCCAGTACTTC.